This T cell receptor (beta chain) was documented in a study of CD4 and CD8 cells across lung adenocarcinoma regions (dated by TCRdb to 2017 to 2018). In terms of the full investigation: To look at intratumor heterogeneity in the T cell receptor repertoire, the study compared tumor centers against tumor margins.

Preparation of the library involved PCR. Sequencing took place on a HiSeq X Ten. TCRdb trimmed the raw reads at Q25, called clones with MiXCR and kept productive beta chains. Every distinct CDR3 protein forms one entry, paired with its most common genes and DNA. The sample data list about 6,800 distinct CDR3 sequences, and around half of these were observed just once. The ten top clones hold 35% to 45% of the sample. Donors were patients with localized lung adenocarcinoma, a subtype of non-small cell lung cancer. The centers of localized lung adenocarcinomas were where the samples came from. CD8+ T cells from tumor tissue were profiled separately from CD4+ T cells for TCR repertoire analysis. Within its sample, this clonotype is medium-sized (0.01 to 0.1%). Its antigen is not yet known. Per-nucleotide qualities are absent, and no much larger clonotype sits a single base away. Counted from cysteine to phenylalanine, this CDR3 has 17 amino acids. Only the CDR3 part of the read is kept: 51 bases, read in frame from the first base. Between the V and J ends, shortened by 4 bases and 7 bases respectively, the junction contains 22 bases. Taken from the germline V gene, the CDR1 and CDR2 loops are MNHEY and SVGAGI.

The sequencing input was CD8+ T cells from the center of a lung tumor. The cell subset or site label of this sample denotes: tumor center region. The V gene is TRBV6-5 and the J gene is TRBJ2-2; a tentative D call is TRBD1 (5 bases match). The origin of this receptor is a male donor with lung adenocarcinoma. The CD4 and CD8 labels of this study may be unreliable. The CDR3 protein is CASSSNYLAKGNGELFF. The nucleotide sequence reads as follows: TGTGCCAGCAGTTCCAACTACTTAGCTAAGGGGAACGGGGAGCTGTTTTTT.